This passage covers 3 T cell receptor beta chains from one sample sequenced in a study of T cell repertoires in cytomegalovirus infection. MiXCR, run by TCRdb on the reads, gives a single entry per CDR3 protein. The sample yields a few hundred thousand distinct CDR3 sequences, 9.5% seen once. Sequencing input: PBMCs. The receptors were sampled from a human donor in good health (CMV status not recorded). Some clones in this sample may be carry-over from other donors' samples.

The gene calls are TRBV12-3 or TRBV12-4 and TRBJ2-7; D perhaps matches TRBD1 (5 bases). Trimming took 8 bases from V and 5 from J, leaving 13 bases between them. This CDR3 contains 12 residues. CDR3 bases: TGTGCCAGCGGTCAAGGGGTCCACGAGCAGTACTTC. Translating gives CASGQGVHEQYF.

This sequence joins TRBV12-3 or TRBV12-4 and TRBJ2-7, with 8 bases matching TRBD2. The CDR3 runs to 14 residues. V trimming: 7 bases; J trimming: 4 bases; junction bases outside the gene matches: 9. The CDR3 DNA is TGTGCCAGCACCTGGAGCGGGGGCCCGTACGAGCAGTACTTC. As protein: CASTWSGGPYEQYF.

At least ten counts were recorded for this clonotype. The CDR3 reads CASSSGRLNTGELFF. The DNA for the CDR3 is TGTGCCAGCAGCTCGGGACGACTGAACACCGGGGAGCTGTTTTTT. The rearrangement uses TRBV7-2 and TRBJ2-2; D possibly uses TRBD1 or TRBD2 (5 bases each). V lost 4 bases and J 1 base, leaving 10 bases between the germline ends. Germline V gene lookup returns CDR1 SGHTA and CDR2 FQGNSA. This CDR3 has 15 residues.